These 2 T cell receptor beta chains were sequenced from one sample in a study of blood T cell repertoires in COVID-19. Only in-frame clones appear in the TCRdb table, and some are missing; sequencing was by immunoSEQ multiplex PCR. The table records approximately 290,000 clones, approximately 90% of them present only once. Sequenced sample: peripheral blood. The source of these receptors is a man in his thirties or forties with acute or convalescent COVID-19.

The chain joins TRBV7-3 to TRBJ2-5; 9 positions agree with TRBD2. Germline V gene lookup returns CDR1 SGHTA and CDR2 FQGTGA. The V segment lost 2 bases and the J segment 5 bases; nucleotides outside the gene matches: 3. The CDR3 extends over 14 amino acids. The CDR3 nucleotides read TGTGCCAGCAGCTTAGCGGGGGGGCTGGAGACCCAGTACTTC. This translates into CASSLAGGLETQYF.

The rearrangement joins TRBV19 to TRBJ2-7; 7 nucleotides match TRBD2. This CDR3 comprises 16 residues. V lost 3 bases and J lost 3; bases outside the gene matches: 11. CDR1 and CDR2 (germline): LNHDA, SQIVND (reference sequence). CDR3 DNA: TGTGCCAGTAGTATCCTGTTGAGGGGCGGGAGCTACGAGCAGTACTTC. It specifies CASSILLRGGSYEQYF.